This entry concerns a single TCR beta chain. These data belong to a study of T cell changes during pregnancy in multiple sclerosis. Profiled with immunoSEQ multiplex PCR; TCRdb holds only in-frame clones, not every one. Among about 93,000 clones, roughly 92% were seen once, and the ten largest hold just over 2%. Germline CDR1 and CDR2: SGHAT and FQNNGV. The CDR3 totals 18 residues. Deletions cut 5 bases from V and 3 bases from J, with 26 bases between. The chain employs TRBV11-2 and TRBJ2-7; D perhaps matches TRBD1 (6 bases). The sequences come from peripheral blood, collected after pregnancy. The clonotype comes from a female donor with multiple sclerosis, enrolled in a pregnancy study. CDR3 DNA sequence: TGTGCCAGCAGCCCCATTTCCCGGGACAAGAATCAAATCTACGAGCAGTACTTC. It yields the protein CASSPISRDKNQIYEQYF.